This TCR beta chain appears in the sequencing data of a study of T cells expressing NK-cell markers. Study-level information: Sorted CD3+CD56+NKG2C+, CD3+CD56+NKG2C- and CD3+CD56-NKG2C+ T-cell subsets were beta-chain profiled. Among the eight sequenced donors, seven tested HCMV-seropositive and one tested seronegative.

Findings and limits, study-wide: Researchers report these clonotypes also headed the CD3+CD56-NKG2C+ fraction in a handful of donors. NKG2C+ dominant clonotype frequencies in a handful of donors were about 1.0-8% of CD8+ T cells.

TCRdb reprocessed the 5' RACE reads and stores each CDR3 protein as one record, lacking DNA. The table lists hundreds of thousands of distinct CDR3 sequences. A note on this clonotype: Its specificity is unknown.

Germline CDR1 reads SSHAT; CDR2 reads FNYEAQ (reference sequence). This CDR3 has 16 amino acids. The TCR was taken from a woman between 18 and 70 years old in good health. The chain combines TRBV7-7 with TRBJ2-7; TCRdb outputs TRBD2, but without DNA this stays unchecked. Specimen: blood T cells: a sorted CD56 or NKG2C T cell subset, CD4+ or CD8+ T cells, or bulk PBMC T cells (not recorded which). The CDR3 protein is CASSLVVGLEAYEQYF. The complete variable domain, with remaining parts taken from reference TRBV7-7 and TRBJ2-7, reads GAGVSQSPRYKVTKRGQDVTLRCDPISSHATLYWYQQALGQGPEFLTYFNYEAQPDKSGLPSDRFSAERPEGSISTLTIQRTEQRDSAMYRCASSLVVGLEAYEQYFGPGTRLTVT.